This TCR beta chain appears in the sequencing data of a study of CD8+ T cells in alopecia areata. Study outcomes and limitations: Scalp samples also yield sequences from resident alphabeta T cells of normal skin. The study found TCR sharing across patients less clear than in mice, possibly for HLA reasons.

RNA, once extracted, was reverse transcribed into cDNA for use as the sequencing template. The repertoire was sequenced with immunoSEQ multiplex PCR; TCRdb's copy has only in-frame clones and lacks some. Here the sample spans 7,500 to 9,000 clones, around 64% being singletons. By proportion, this clone is large. Its specificity is not known. CD4+ cells from roughly 5 patients underwent sorting into CD25+CD127- cells. Collected material from alopecia areata patients comprised lesional scalp punch biopsies and peripheral blood. This CDR3 region has 16 residues. V shed 2 bases and J 2 bases; nucleotides not matched to a gene: 1. Germline V gene sequence: CDR1 MGHRA, CDR2 YSYEKL.

The sample was CD4+ Tregs sorted from blood. The chain employs TRBV4-1 and TRBJ2-1; 12 bases match TRBD2. The TCR comes from a human donor with alopecia areata. CDR3 DNA sequence: TGCGCCAGCAGCCAAAGGACTAGCGGGACCTACAATGAGCAGTTCTTC. This gives the protein CASSQRTSGTYNEQFF.